One T cell receptor (beta chain) is described in this entry. The V end lost 5 bases, the J end lost 7 bases, and 14 bases lay between the germline ends. CDR1 is MNHEY, CDR2 SMNVEV, per germline (reference sequence). The CDR3 sequence is 13 residues long. These data come from a study of blood T cell repertoires in COVID-19. As for the study in general: Material from acute and convalescent COVID-19 was sourced from the United States, Italy and Spain. Nucleic acid was either cDNA or gDNA, and it came from T cells, B-cell-depleted T cells, or PBMCs.

Authors' data handling: Quantification of nucleated cells was approximated via reference gene primer amplification. TCRdb's copy holds only in-frame clones and misses some; the assay was immunoSEQ multiplex PCR. V and J calls and clone size are as listed in that table; D and trimming were resolved from the DNA. The sample lists about 88,000 clones; roughly 88% were seen once. V is TRBV27 and J is TRBJ1-2; tentative D call: TRBD1 (5 bases). The material sequenced was peripheral blood. This TCR came from a woman older than 75 with acute or convalescent COVID-19. The CDR3 loop is CASSPGGGPGYTF. CDR3 bases: TGTGCCAGCAGTCCGGGGGGAGGTCCTGGCTACACCTTC.